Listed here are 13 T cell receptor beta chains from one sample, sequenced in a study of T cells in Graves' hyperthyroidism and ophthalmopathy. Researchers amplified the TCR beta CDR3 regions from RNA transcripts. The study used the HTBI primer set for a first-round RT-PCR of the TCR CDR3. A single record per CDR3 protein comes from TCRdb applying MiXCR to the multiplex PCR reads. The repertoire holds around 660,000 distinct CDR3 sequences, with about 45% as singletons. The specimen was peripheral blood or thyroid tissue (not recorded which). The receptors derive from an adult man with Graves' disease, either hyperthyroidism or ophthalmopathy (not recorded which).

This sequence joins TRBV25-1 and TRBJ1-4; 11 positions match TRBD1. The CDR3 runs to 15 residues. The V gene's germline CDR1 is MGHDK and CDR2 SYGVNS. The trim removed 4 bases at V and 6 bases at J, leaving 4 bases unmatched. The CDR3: CASSGTGGSDEKLFF. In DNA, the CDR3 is TGTGCCAGCAGTGGGACAGGGGGCTCGGATGAAAAACTGTTTTTT.

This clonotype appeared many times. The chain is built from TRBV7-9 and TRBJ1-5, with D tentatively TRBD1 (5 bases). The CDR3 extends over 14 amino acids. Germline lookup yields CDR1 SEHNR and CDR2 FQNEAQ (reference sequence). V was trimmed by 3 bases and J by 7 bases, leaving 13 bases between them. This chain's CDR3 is CASSLTSEGQPQHF. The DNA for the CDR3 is TGTGCCAGCAGCTTGACCTCCGAGGGGCAGCCCCAGCATTTT. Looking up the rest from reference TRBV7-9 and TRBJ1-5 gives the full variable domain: DTGVSQNPRHKITKRGQNVTFRCDPISEHNRLYWYRQTLGQGPEFLTYFQNEAQLEKSRLLSDRFSAERPKGSFSTLEIQRTEQGDSAMYLCASSLTSEGQPQHFGDGTRLSIL.

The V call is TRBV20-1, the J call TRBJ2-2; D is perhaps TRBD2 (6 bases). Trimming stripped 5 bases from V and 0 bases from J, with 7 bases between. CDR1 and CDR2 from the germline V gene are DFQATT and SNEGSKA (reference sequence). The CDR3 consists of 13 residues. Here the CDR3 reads CSAGTSNTGELFF. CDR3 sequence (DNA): TGCAGTGCTGGGACTTCGAACACCGGGGAGCTGTTTTTT.

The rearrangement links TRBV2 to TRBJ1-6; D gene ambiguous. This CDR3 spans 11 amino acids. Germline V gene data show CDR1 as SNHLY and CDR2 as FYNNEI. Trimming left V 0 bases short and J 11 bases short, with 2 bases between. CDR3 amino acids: CASSEATPLHF. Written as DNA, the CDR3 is TGTGCCAGCAGTGAAGCGACACCCCTCCACTTT.

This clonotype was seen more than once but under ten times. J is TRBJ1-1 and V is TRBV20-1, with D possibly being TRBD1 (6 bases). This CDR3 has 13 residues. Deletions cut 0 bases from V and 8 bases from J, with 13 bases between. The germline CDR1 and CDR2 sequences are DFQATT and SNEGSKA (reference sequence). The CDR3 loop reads CSARETGELEAFF. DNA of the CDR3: TGCAGTGCTAGAGAGACAGGCGAATTGGAAGCTTTCTTT.

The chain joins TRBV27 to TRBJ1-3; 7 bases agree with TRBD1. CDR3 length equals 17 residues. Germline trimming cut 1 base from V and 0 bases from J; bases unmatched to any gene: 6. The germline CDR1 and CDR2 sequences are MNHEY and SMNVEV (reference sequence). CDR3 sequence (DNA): TGTGCCAGCAGTTTATTTCCCGGGACAGACTCTGGAAACACCATATATTTT. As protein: CASSLFPGTDSGNTIYF.

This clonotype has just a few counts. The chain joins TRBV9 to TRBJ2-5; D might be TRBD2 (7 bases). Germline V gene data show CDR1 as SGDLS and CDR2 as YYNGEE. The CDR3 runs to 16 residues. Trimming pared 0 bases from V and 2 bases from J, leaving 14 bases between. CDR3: CASSVESGGPQETQYF. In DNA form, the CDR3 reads TGTGCCAGCAGCGTAGAATCGGGGGGCCCGCAAGAGACCCAGTACTTC.

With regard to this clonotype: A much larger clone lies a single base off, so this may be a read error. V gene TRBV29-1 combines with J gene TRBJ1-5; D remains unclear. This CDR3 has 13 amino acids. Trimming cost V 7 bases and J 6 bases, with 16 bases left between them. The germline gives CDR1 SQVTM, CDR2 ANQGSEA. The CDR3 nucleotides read TGCAGCGGACCAGTCGGGGAGTCTCAGCCCCAGCATTTT. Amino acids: CSGPVGESQPQHF. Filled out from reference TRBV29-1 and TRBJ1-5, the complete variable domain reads SAVISQKPSRDICQRGTSLTIQCQVDSQVTMMFWYRQQPGQSLTLIATANQGSEATYESGFVIDKFPISRPNLTFSTLTVSNMSPEDSSIYLCSGPVGESQPQHFGDGTRLSIL.

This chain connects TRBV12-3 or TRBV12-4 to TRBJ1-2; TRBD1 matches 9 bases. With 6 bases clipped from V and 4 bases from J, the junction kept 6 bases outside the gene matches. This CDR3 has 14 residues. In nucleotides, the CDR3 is TGTGCCAGCAGGGGACAGGGAGTGGGCTATGGCTACACCTTC. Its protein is CASRGQGVGYGYTF.

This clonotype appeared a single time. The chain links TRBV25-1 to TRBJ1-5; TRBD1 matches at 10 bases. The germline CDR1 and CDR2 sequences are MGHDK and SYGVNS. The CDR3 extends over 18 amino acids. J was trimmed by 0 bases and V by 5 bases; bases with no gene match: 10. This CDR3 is CASSPRDRGGYSNQPQHF. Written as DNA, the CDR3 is TGTGCCAGCAGTCCTAGGGACAGGGGTGGGTATAGCAATCAGCCCCAGCATTTT.

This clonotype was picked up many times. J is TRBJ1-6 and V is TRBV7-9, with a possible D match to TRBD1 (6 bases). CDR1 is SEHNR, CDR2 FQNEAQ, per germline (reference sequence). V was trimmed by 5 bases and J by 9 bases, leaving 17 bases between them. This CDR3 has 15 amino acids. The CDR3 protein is CASSPIGQTTSPLHF. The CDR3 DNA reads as TGTGCCAGCAGCCCTATCGGACAGACCACTTCACCCCTCCACTTT.

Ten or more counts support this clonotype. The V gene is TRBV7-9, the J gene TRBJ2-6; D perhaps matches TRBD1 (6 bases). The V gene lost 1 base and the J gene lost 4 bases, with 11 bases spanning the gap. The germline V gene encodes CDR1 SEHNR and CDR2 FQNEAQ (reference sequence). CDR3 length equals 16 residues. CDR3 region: CASSLDRAAGANVLTF. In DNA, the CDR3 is TGTGCCAGCAGCTTAGACAGGGCCGCCGGGGCCAACGTCCTGACTTTC.

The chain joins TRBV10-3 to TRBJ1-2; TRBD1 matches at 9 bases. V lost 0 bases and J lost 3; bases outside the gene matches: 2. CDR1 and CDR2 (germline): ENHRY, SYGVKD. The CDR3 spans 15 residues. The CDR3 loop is CAISESTGGDYGYTF. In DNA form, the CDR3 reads TGTGCCATCAGTGAGTCAACAGGGGGCGACTATGGCTACACCTTC.